Each of the 15 T cell receptor beta chains below was sequenced from the same sample in a study of blood T cell repertoires in COVID-19. Libraries were prepared by immunoSEQ multiplex PCR; TCRdb keeps only in-frame clonotypes and omits some of them. The sample includes 390,000 or so clones, around 87% of them seen just once. Source material: PBMCs or T cells enriched from blood (not recorded which). Every receptor here comes from a woman between 50 and 59 years old who had recovered from COVID-19.

The chain's CDR3 is CASSLSAGVNSYEQYF. The CDR3 DNA sequence: TGTGCCAGCAGTTTATCGGCGGGGGTGAACTCCTACGAGCAGTACTTC. The chain joins TRBV27 to TRBJ2-7, with 7 nucleotides matching TRBD2. V trimming: 0 bases; J trimming: 0 bases; junction bases outside the gene matches: 5. CDR1 MNHEY and CDR2 SMNVEV come from the germline V gene (reference sequence). CDR3 length equals 16 residues.

The rearrangement links TRBV30 to TRBJ1-4, with 8 bases identical to TRBD1. J lost 5 bases, V lost 2 bases, and 7 bases had no gene match. Looked up from germline, CDR1 is GTSNPN and CDR2 is SVGIG (reference sequence). The CDR3 is 15 amino acids. CDR3 loop: CAWSTYYRGNEKLFF. The CDR3 DNA is TGTGCCTGGAGTACCTATTACAGGGGGAATGAAAAACTGTTTTTT.

J is TRBJ2-3 and V is TRBV5-1, with a tentative D call TRBD1 (6 bases). Germline lookup yields CDR1 SGHRS and CDR2 YFSETQ. V lost 0 bases and J 5 bases, leaving 10 bases between the germline ends. There are 14 residues in the CDR3. This CDR3 is CASSLATGQDTQYF. The DNA for the CDR3 is TGCGCCAGCAGCTTGGCGACGGGACAAGATACGCAGTATTTT.

The V call is TRBV2, the J call TRBJ2-7; D may be TRBD1 (6 bases). V lost 2 bases and J lost 5, with 10 bases in between. The germline V gene has CDR1 SNHLY and CDR2 FYNNEI. This CDR3 spans 13 amino acids. The CDR3 here is CASSEYRVDEQYF. The DNA of the CDR3 is TGTGCCAGCAGTGAATACAGGGTCGACGAGCAGTACTTC.

This chain connects TRBV4-3 to TRBJ2-1; 8 nucleotides line up with TRBD2. The length of the CDR3 is 14 residues. Trimming removed 3 bases from V and 11 bases from J; junction bases left unmatched: 9. Germline V gene sequence: CDR1 LGHNA, CDR2 YSLEER. The CDR3: CASSQTVSGKKQFF. The CDR3 bases are TGCGCCAGCAGCCAGACCGTTAGCGGGAAAAAGCAGTTCTTC.

The rearrangement uses TRBV6-5 and TRBJ1-2, with D perhaps TRBD1 (5 bases). Per germline, CDR1 MNHEY and CDR2 SVGAGI. This CDR3 spans 13 amino acids. CDR3 protein: CATGKGLNYGYTF. As DNA, the CDR3 is TGTGCTACCGGCAAGGGGCTTAACTATGGCTACACCTTC.

V is TRBV6-4 and J is TRBJ2-3, with D tentatively TRBD1 (6 bases). Trimming cost V 4 bases and J 1 base, with 12 bases left between them. Germline CDR1 is MRHNA and CDR2 is SNTAGT. The CDR3 covers 15 residues. The CDR3 DNA reads TGTGCCAGCAGTGGGGAGACAGGTGGCACAGATACGCAGTATTTT. Translating it yields CASSGETGGTDTQYF.

This clone was counted a few times. CDR3 residues: CASSPQGTGSSYEQYF. The CDR3 coding sequence is TGTGCCAGCAGTCCCCAGGGGACAGGGAGCTCCTACGAGCAGTACTTC. V usage is TRBV21-1 and J usage is TRBJ2-7; the D call in the table, TRBD1, was not verified against the DNA. TRBV21-1 is classified as a pseudogene. The CDR3 is 16 amino acids.

The chain joins TRBV2 to TRBJ2-5; possibly TRBD1 for D (5 bases). V gave up 8 bases and J gave up 2 bases, with 18 bases separating them. The CDR3 covers 15 residues. Germline V gene sequence: CDR1 SNHLY, CDR2 FYNNEI. In DNA form, the CDR3 reads TGTGCCAGCCAGCAGCAGGGTCAGAGTCAAGAGACCCAGTACTTC. It codes for CASQQQGQSQETQYF.

The rearrangement uses TRBV5-1 and TRBJ2-1; the match to TRBD1 covers 7 bases. Germline V gene lookup returns CDR1 SGHRS and CDR2 YFSETQ. V lost 0 bases, J lost 2 bases, and 2 bases stayed unmatched. The CDR3 has 15 residues. CDR3 protein: CASSLDGTAYNEQFF. CDR3 nucleotides: TGCGCCAGCAGCTTGGACGGGACAGCCTACAATGAGCAGTTCTTC.

The chain is built from TRBV7-2 and TRBJ2-1, with 7 bases lining up with TRBD2. Germline trimming cut 1 base from V and 8 bases from J; bases unmatched to any gene: 8. From germline, CDR1 is SGHTA and CDR2 FQGNSA. This CDR3 is built from 15 residues. CDR3 residues: CASSLGLANGDEQFF. The DNA for the CDR3 is TGTGCCAGCAGCTTAGGACTAGCCAACGGCGATGAGCAGTTCTTC.

The V call is TRBV4-2, the J call TRBJ1-1, with TRBD1 as a possible D gene (5 bases). Germline assignment: CDR1 LGHNA and CDR2 YNFKEQ. V dropped 0 bases and J dropped 5 bases, with 16 bases sitting between them. The CDR3 spans 16 residues. CDR3 in DNA: TGTGCCAGCAGCCAAGATATATTCGACAGATGGACTGAAGCTTTCTTT. Translation: CASSQDIFDRWTEAFF.

Concerning this clone: Different DNA sequences within this sample yield the same CDR3. V usage is TRBV7-2 and J usage is TRBJ2-2; D possibly corresponds to TRBD1 (5 bases). Deletions cut 5 bases from V and 4 bases from J, with 14 bases between. The CDR3 sequence is 15 residues long. Germline-derived CDR1 and CDR2 are SGHTA and FQGNSA. This chain's CDR3 is CASSPRQGGTGELFF. The CDR3 nucleotides read TGTGCCAGCAGCCCTAGGCAGGGCGGCACCGGGGAGCTGTTTTTT. The full variable domain, rest sourced from reference TRBV7-2 and TRBJ2-2, is GAGVSQSPSNKVTEKGKDVELRCDPISGHTALYWYRQSLGQGLEFLIYFQGNSAPDKSGLPSDRFSAERTGGSVSTLTIQRTQQEDSAVYLCASSPRQGGTGELFFGEGSRLTVL.

The rearrangement uses TRBV18 and TRBJ1-1; D might be TRBD1 (6 bases). CDR3 length equals 17 residues. The ends were cut back, 0 bases at V and 2 bases at J, with 16 bases in the middle. Germline CDR1 is KGHSH and CDR2 is LQKENI. In DNA form, the CDR3 reads TGTGCCAGCTCACCACCGTCAGGACAGCTAGGAAACACTGAAGCTTTCTTT. Protein: CASSPPSGQLGNTEAFF.

V and J are TRBV6-4 and TRBJ1-2, with 9 nucleotides matching TRBD1. The CDR3 has 15 residues. V shed 4 bases, J shed 2 bases, and the junction held 5 bases outside the gene matches. Germline V gene data show CDR1 as MRHNA and CDR2 as SNTAGT. CDR3 sequence (DNA): TGTGCCAGCAGTGTCGGGACAGGGACAAACTATGGCTACACCTTC. Translated: CASSVGTGTNYGYTF.